The 22 T cell receptor beta chains presented below share a single source sample, sequenced in a study of post-analysis software for immune sequencing data. Unique-molecular-identifier-tagged TCR beta cDNA libraries were used. TCRdb re-derived calls from the PCR reads in MiXCR, one entry per CDR3 protein. The sample records approximately 660,000 distinct CDR3 sequences, roughly three fifths being singletons. These TCRs are of unknown antigen specificity. Findings of the study overall: The five TRBV segments detected at higher frequency in patients than in controls included TRBV5-6, TRBV5-1 and TRBV20-1.

What was sequenced was blood. These receptors all come from a girl aged 2-10 years with multiple sclerosis.

V usage is TRBV20-1 and J usage is TRBJ1-2; TRBD1 matches 7 bases. This CDR3 spans 14 amino acids. The junction had 10 bases not matched to a gene; V was cut back by 5 bases and J by 4 bases. The germline V gene has CDR1 DFQATT and CDR2 SNEGSKA (reference sequence). The CDR3 region has the DNA TGCAGTGCTGCAAAGCAGGGGGGTGGCTATGGCTACACCTTC. Translation: CSAAKQGGGYGYTF.

The gene calls are TRBV20-1 and TRBJ2-1, with TRBD2 identical over 9 bases. The trim removed 5 bases at V and 1 base at J, leaving 9 bases unmatched. This CDR3 is 16 amino acids long. Germline V gene sequence: CDR1 DFQATT, CDR2 SNEGSKA (reference sequence). CDR3 sequence reads: CSAPYSSGKSYNEQFF. In DNA form, the CDR3 reads TGCAGTGCTCCGTACTCTAGCGGGAAATCCTACAATGAGCAGTTCTTC.

The chain recombines TRBV12-3 or TRBV12-4 with TRBJ2-1, with 12 positions matching TRBD1. This CDR3 contains 16 residues. V lost 1 base to trimming and J lost 9 bases; unmatched junction nucleotides: 7. The CDR3 protein is CASSLVTGQGAGEQFF. The DNA for the CDR3 is TGTGCCAGCAGTTTAGTTACGGGACAGGGGGCGGGTGAGCAGTTCTTC.

There are a few counts of this clonotype. This chain connects TRBV29-1 to TRBJ2-5; unclear D gene. V shed 4 bases and J shed 1 base, with 10 bases lying between them. Per the germline V gene, CDR1 is SQVTM and CDR2 is ANQGSEA. The CDR3 has 13 residues. The CDR3 is CSVGRRLQETQYF. Written as DNA, the CDR3 is TGCAGCGTTGGGCGGAGACTCCAAGAGACCCAGTACTTC.

This clonotype was observed a handful of times. The chain combines TRBV7-9 with TRBJ2-5, with a possible D match to TRBD2 (6 bases). This CDR3 is built from 13 residues. CDR1 and CDR2 (germline): SEHNR, FQNEAQ (reference sequence). Trimming cost V 4 bases and J 2 bases, with 8 bases left between them. CDR3: CASSWGVQETQYF. In DNA form, the CDR3 reads TGTGCCAGCAGCTGGGGGGTACAAGAGACCCAGTACTTC.

This clonotype was observed a few times. The DNA for the CDR3 is TGTGCCAGCAGCTTGGGGGAACGGACTGAAGCTTTCTTT. Amino acid sequence: CASSLGERTEAFF. J is TRBJ1-1 and V is TRBV7-9; D is perhaps TRBD1 (5 bases). The germline V and J ends were trimmed by 3 bases and 5 bases, with 10 bases remaining between them. This CDR3 has 13 amino acids. Germline V gene data show CDR1 as SEHNR and CDR2 as FQNEAQ (reference sequence).

This clonotype was seen a handful of times. V is TRBV20-1 and J is TRBJ2-7; 8 bases are a match to TRBD1. CDR3 length: 15 residues. V gave up 6 bases and J gave up 6 bases; unmatched junction bases: 16. Germline CDR1 reads DFQATT; CDR2 reads SNEGSKA (reference sequence). DNA for the CDR3: TGCAGTGCCCCATGGACAGGGAATAGGAGAGGCGAGCAGTACTTC. Its translation is CSAPWTGNRRGEQYF.

The rearrangement links TRBV6-6 to TRBJ2-5; possible D gene TRBD2, 5 bases. The CDR3 loop spans 16 amino acids. Trimming stripped 5 bases from V and 2 bases from J, with 18 bases between. Germline lookup yields CDR1 MNHNY and CDR2 SVGAGI (reference sequence). CDR3 nucleotides: TGTGCCAGCAGTCCCCCCGTACTAGATTTACAAGAGACCCAGTACTTC. This codes for CASSPPVLDLQETQYF.

A single count supports this clonotype. The V call is TRBV5-1, the J call TRBJ2-1; D possibly corresponds to TRBD1 (6 bases). There are 14 residues in the CDR3. V dropped 4 bases and J dropped 8 bases, with 16 bases sitting between them. Germline V CDR1 and CDR2: SGHRS, YFSETQ. Here the CDR3 reads CASSLGTQGHEQFF. In DNA, the CDR3 is TGCGCCAGCAGCCTCGGGACACAGGGCCATGAGCAGTTCTTC.

This chain uses TRBV29-1 with TRBJ2-5, with D unclear. The CDR3 is 12 residues long. Germline V CDR1 and CDR2: SQVTM, ANQGSEA. Deletions cut 5 bases from V and 0 bases from J, with 7 bases between. The CDR3 nucleotides are TGCAGCGTTAGGAGTAACCAAGAGACCCAGTACTTC. Translation: CSVRSNQETQYF.

The J gene is TRBJ2-5, the V gene TRBV6-1, with a tentative D call TRBD1 (5 bases). This CDR3 comprises 15 residues. Looked up from germline, CDR1 is MNHNS and CDR2 is SASEGT. Trimming cost V 4 bases and J 5 bases, with 17 bases left between them. CDR3 in amino acids: CASSGGWGDRETQYF. The CDR3 coding sequence is TGTGCCAGCAGTGGGGGCTGGGGTGATCGGGAGACCCAGTACTTC.

The chain uses TRBV28 and TRBJ2-7; TRBD2 agrees at 9 bases. V dropped 7 bases and J dropped 7; count of bases not matched to a gene: 8. The CDR3 sequence is 13 residues long. Germline CDR1 MDHEN, CDR2 SYDVKM. The CDR3 spells CASTRLADGEQYF. The CDR3 region has the DNA TGTGCCAGCACCCGACTAGCGGATGGGGAGCAGTACTTC. Full variable domain (rest looked up from reference TRBV28 and TRBJ2-7): DVKVTQSSRYLVKRTGEKVFLECVQDMDHENMFWYRQDPGLGLRLIYFSYDVKMKEKGDIPEGYSVSREKKERFSLILESASTNQTSMYLCASTRLADGEQYFGPGTRLTVT.

The chain combines TRBV6-2 or TRBV6-3 with TRBJ2-1, with D possibly matching TRBD2 (6 bases). V lost 6 bases to trimming and J lost 5 bases, with 17 bases between them. The CDR3 is made up of 15 amino acids. The germline V gene has CDR1 MNHEY and CDR2 SVGEGT. The CDR3 coding sequence is TGTGCCAGCAGGAAAGGCCAACTAGCTGACAATGAGCAGTTCTTC. Translated, it gives CASRKGQLADNEQFF.

The chain links TRBV6-2 or TRBV6-3 to TRBJ1-5; possibly TRBD1 for D (5 bases). Germline lookup yields CDR1 MNHEY and CDR2 SVGEGT. CDR3 size: 15 residues. Trimming removed 6 bases at V and 2 bases at J, with 14 bases between. The CDR3 spells CASSPRRGGNQPQHF. The CDR3, as DNA: TGTGCCAGCAGCCCCAGACGAGGGGGCAATCAGCCCCAGCATTTT.

This sequence joins TRBV20-1 and TRBJ2-1; 7 bases match TRBD1. The germline gives CDR1 DFQATT, CDR2 SNEGSKA (reference sequence). The V gene end was trimmed by 6 bases and the J gene end by 6 bases; junction bases not matched to a gene: 8. The CDR3 spans 13 residues. DNA for the CDR3: TGCAGTGCGAGCACAGGGGACGGCAATGAGCAGTTCTTC. Translation gives CSASTGDGNEQFF.

The V call is TRBV5-1, the J call TRBJ2-7, with D possibly matching TRBD2 (7 bases). V lost 0 bases, J lost 1 base, and 20 bases lay in between. Germline V gives CDR1 SGHRS, CDR2 YFSETQ. This CDR3 region has 18 residues. This chain's CDR3 is CASSLGGGLSDLSYEQYF. The CDR3 nucleotides are TGCGCCAGCAGCTTGGGCGGGGGCTTAAGCGATTTATCCTACGAGCAGTACTTC.

CDR3 region: CASTRDRDSPLHF. The CDR3 bases are TGTGCCAGCACCCGGGACAGGGATTCACCCCTCCACTTT. V gene TRBV6-1 combines with J gene TRBJ1-6; TRBD1 aligns across 9 bases. Germline lookup yields CDR1 MNHNS and CDR2 SASEGT. CDR3 length equals 13 residues. With V trimmed by 7 bases and J by 8 bases, 3 bases remained unmatched.

The chain joins TRBV5-1 to TRBJ2-1; no clear D. The V gene lost 4 bases and the J gene lost 7 bases, with 9 bases spanning the gap. This CDR3 is built from 12 residues. Germline V CDR1 and CDR2: SGHRS, YFSETQ. The CDR3 protein is CASSGGLNEQFF. CDR3 sequence (DNA): TGCGCCAGCAGCGGTGGGCTTAATGAGCAGTTCTTC.

The chain carries TRBV20-1 and TRBJ2-3; either TRBD1 or TRBD2 may supply D (5 bases each). Per the germline V gene, CDR1 is DFQATT and CDR2 is SNEGSKA (reference sequence). Trimming took 5 bases from V and 0 from J, leaving 9 bases between them. The CDR3 runs to 13 residues. The chain's CDR3 is CSAGGSSTDTQYF. CDR3 DNA sequence: TGCAGTGCTGGGGGTTCTAGCACAGATACGCAGTATTTT.

V is TRBV25-1 and J is TRBJ2-3, with 9 nucleotides matching TRBD2. The CDR3 is 13 amino acids. V gave up 8 bases and J gave up 7 bases; unmatched junction bases: 7. Germline-derived CDR1 and CDR2 are MGHDK and SYGVNS. The CDR3 sequence: CASVLAGANTQYF. The DNA of the CDR3 is TGTGCCAGCGTACTAGCGGGTGCCAATACGCAGTATTTT.

The DNA for the CDR3 is TGTGCCAGCAGCCTCGGGGAGCGCACAGATACGCAGTATTTT. It yields the protein CASSLGERTDTQYF. The V gene is TRBV25-1, the J gene TRBJ2-3; tentatively, D is TRBD2 (5 bases). Germline V gene data show CDR1 as MGHDK and CDR2 as SYGVNS. V dropped 6 bases and J dropped 1 base, with 11 bases sitting between them. The CDR3 is 14 residues long.

The chain links TRBV5-5 to TRBJ2-7, with 8 bases aligning to TRBD1. V trimming: 0 bases; J trimming: 7 bases; junction bases outside the gene matches: 3. The germline V gene has CDR1 SGHKS and CDR2 YYEKEE (reference sequence). This CDR3 has 13 residues. The CDR3 spells CASSLGTGLEQYF. The CDR3 bases are TGTGCCAGCAGCTTGGGGACAGGGTTGGAGCAGTACTTC.